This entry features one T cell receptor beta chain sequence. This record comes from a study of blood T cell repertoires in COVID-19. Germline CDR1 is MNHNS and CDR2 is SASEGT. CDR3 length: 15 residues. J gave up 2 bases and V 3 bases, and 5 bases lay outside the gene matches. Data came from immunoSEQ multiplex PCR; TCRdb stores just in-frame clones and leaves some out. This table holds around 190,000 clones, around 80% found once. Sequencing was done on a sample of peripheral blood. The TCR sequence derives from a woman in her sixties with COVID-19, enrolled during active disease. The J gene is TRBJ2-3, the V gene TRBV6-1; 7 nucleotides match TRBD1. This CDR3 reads CASSEWTGATDTQYF. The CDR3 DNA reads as TGTGCCAGCAGTGAGTGGACAGGAGCCACAGATACGCAGTATTTT.